The 17 T cell receptor beta chains reported below all come from one sample, sequenced in a study of Graves' ophthalmopathy and Graves' hyperthyroidism. Amplifying from RNA transcripts, the study obtained TCR beta CDR3 regions. HTBI primers were employed in first-round RT-PCR, then a second-round multiplex PCR followed. TCRdb reprocessed the multiplex PCR reads with MiXCR, giving one entry per CDR3 protein. The sample carries hundreds of thousands of distinct CDR3 sequences, around 21% recorded once. Sequenced: peripheral blood. Receptor source: a woman under 30 with stable Graves' hyperthyroidism.

The chain is built from TRBV5-1 and TRBJ1-1; D uncertain. The germline V gene has CDR1 SGHRS and CDR2 YFSETQ. Deletions cut 2 bases from V and 3 bases from J, with 14 bases between. This CDR3 comprises 15 residues. CDR3: CASSLGRERYTEAFF. CDR3 bases: TGCGCCAGCAGCTTAGGACGAGAAAGGTACACTGAAGCTTTCTTT.

This clonotype has ten or more counts. The chain employs TRBV28 and TRBJ2-7, with no clear D. The CDR3 spans 16 residues. Trimming stripped 4 bases from V and 0 bases from J, with 16 bases between. Germline CDR1 and CDR2: MDHEN and SYDVKM. Written as DNA, the CDR3 is TGTGCCAGCAGTTCACCCCTTAGCAGTAACTCCTACGAGCAGTACTTC. This codes for CASSSPLSSNSYEQYF.

At least ten counts were recorded for this clonotype. The chain couples TRBV7-2 to TRBJ1-2, with no clear D. Germline V gene lookup returns CDR1 SGHTA and CDR2 FQGNSA. The V gene lost 5 bases and the J gene lost 8 bases, with 18 bases spanning the gap. The CDR3 is 14 residues long. CDR3 DNA sequence: TGTGCCAGCAGCCCCCCAGGTCGTCCGGGCGGCTACACCTTC. This sequence encodes CASSPPGRPGGYTF.

This clonotype was seen repeatedly, ten times or more. This chain uses TRBV11-2 with TRBJ2-5; D call uncertain. This CDR3 contains 16 residues. V was shortened by 5 bases and J by 1 base, with 17 bases between the two germline ends. Germline V gene data show CDR1 as SGHAT and CDR2 as FQNNGV. In DNA, the CDR3 is TGTGCCAGCAGCCTAAGTTCTTGGGCATTCCAAGAGACCCAGTACTTC. It yields the protein CASSLSSWAFQETQYF.

The chain has TRBV28 and TRBJ2-7; 7 bases line up with TRBD1. The CDR3 is 14 amino acids. J was trimmed by 2 bases and V by 6 bases; bases with no gene match: 7. Germline-derived CDR1 and CDR2 are MDHEN and SYDVKM. The CDR3 bases are TGTGCCAGCAGAACACGGGACAGTCCCTACGAGCAGTACGTC. This encodes CASRTRDSPYEQYV.

This clonotype has a count of ten or more. J is TRBJ2-3 and V is TRBV6-4, with a tentative D call TRBD2 (6 bases). The CDR3 sequence is 12 residues long. Per the germline V gene, CDR1 is MRHNA and CDR2 is SNTAGT. V was trimmed by 11 bases and J by 1 base, leaving 10 bases between them. DNA of the CDR3: TGTGCCGTGTGGGGGGGCACAGATACGCAGTATTTT. It is translated as CAVWGGTDTQYF.

The sample holds many counts of this clonotype. The CDR3 DNA reads as TGTGCCAGCAGCAGAGTCCCAGAGACCCAGTACTTC. The encoded protein is CASSRVPETQYF. The chain carries TRBV6-1 and TRBJ2-5; D remains unclear. Trimming shortened V by 6 bases and J by 4 bases, and 9 bases separated the two germline ends. The CDR3 covers 12 residues. CDR1 MNHNS and CDR2 SASEGT come from the germline V gene.

As to this clonotype: No conserved phenylalanine or tryptophan ends this CDR3, so it is likely a read error. The chain is built from TRBV29-1 and TRBJ2-7, with D uncertain. This CDR3 is built from 13 residues. V was pared by 3 bases and J by 3 bases, with 12 bases between. Germline CDR1 is SQVTM and CDR2 is ANQGSEA. CDR3 in DNA: TGCAGCGTTGAGAGAGCAACCTACTACGAGCAGTACTAC. Protein: CSVERATYYEQYY.

CDR3 coding DNA: TGTGCCAGCGGGCGGGAGGCGGCAGGTCGTCAGCCCCAGCATTTT. Protein product: CASGREAAGRQPQHF. The chain uses TRBV12-3 or TRBV12-4 and TRBJ1-5; no clear D gene. The CDR3 covers 15 residues. The V and J ends lost 8 bases and 6 bases respectively, with 20 bases between them.

This clonotype was detected ten times or more. The rearrangement joins TRBV10-3 to TRBJ1-3; D call uncertain. The CDR3 contains 13 residues. V lost 3 bases and J 3 bases, leaving 6 bases between the germline ends. The germline V gene encodes CDR1 ENHRY and CDR2 SYGVKD. CDR3 sequence (DNA): TGTGCCATCAGTGAAGGATTTGGAAACACCATATATTTT. This encodes CAISEGFGNTIYF.

This clonotype was seen a few times. This chain connects TRBV6-1 to TRBJ2-4; the match to TRBD2 covers 10 bases. Germline trimming cut 0 bases from V and 15 bases from J; bases unmatched to any gene: 8. Germline CDR1 reads MNHNS; CDR2 reads SASEGT. This CDR3 has 14 residues. The CDR3 coding sequence is TGTGCCAGCAGTGAAGCCTACTCTAGCGGGAGAGGGTACTTC. The encoded protein is CASSEAYSSGRGYF.

This clonotype was seen a few times. The V call is TRBV10-2, the J call TRBJ2-7; 9 nucleotides line up with TRBD2. Germline CDR1 WSHSY, CDR2 SAAADI. The V gene end was trimmed by 2 bases and the J gene end by 3 bases; junction bases not matched to a gene: 5. The CDR3 runs 15 residues. In DNA form, the CDR3 reads TGCGCCAGCAGTGAGGCAGCGGGGGGAATCTACGAGCAGTACTTC. The encoded protein is CASSEAAGGIYEQYF.

This chain joins TRBV6-2 or TRBV6-3 and TRBJ1-6, with D possibly being TRBD1 (6 bases). V dropped 4 bases and J dropped 14 bases, with 15 bases sitting between them. Germline CDR1 and CDR2: MNHEY and SVGEGT. The CDR3 totals 13 residues. CDR3 sequence: CASSSPTGSALHF. The CDR3 DNA follows: TGTGCCAGCAGTTCCCCGACAGGTTCGGCCCTCCACTTT.

The rearrangement uses TRBV30 and TRBJ2-7; TRBD2 is a possible D gene (6 bases). This CDR3 comprises 13 residues. Germline CDR1 GTSNPN, CDR2 SVGIG (reference sequence). V lost 4 bases and J lost 2, with 12 bases in between. The chain's CDR3 is CAWNSGRAYEQYF. CDR3 coding DNA: TGTGCCTGGAATAGCGGAAGAGCCTACGAGCAGTACTTC.

The chain recombines TRBV6-1 with TRBJ2-5, with unresolved D. Trimming removed 6 bases from V and 1 base from J, with 9 bases in between. Germline values: CDR1 MNHNS, CDR2 SASEGT. The CDR3 has 13 amino acids. The CDR3 region has the DNA TGTGCCAGCAGACGACGTAGCCAAGAGACCCAGTACTTC. This encodes CASRRRSQETQYF.

This clonotype was counted at least ten times. V gene TRBV28 combines with J gene TRBJ1-5; D is perhaps TRBD1 (6 bases). Trimming stripped 7 bases from V and 3 bases from J, with 16 bases between. CDR1 is MDHEN and CDR2 is SYDVKM in the germline V gene. The CDR3 spans 15 residues. The CDR3: CASTGVGRYNQPQHF. CDR3 DNA sequence: TGTGCCAGCACAGGGGTAGGGCGGTACAATCAGCCCCAGCATTTT.

The chain links TRBV6-1 to TRBJ2-7, with a tentative D call TRBD1 (5 bases). Germline values: CDR1 MNHNS, CDR2 SASEGT. This CDR3 region has 14 residues. V dropped 0 bases and J dropped 4 bases, with 10 bases sitting between them. The CDR3 loop reads CASSEAPGRYEQYF. Written as DNA, the CDR3 is TGTGCCAGCAGTGAAGCGCCAGGGCGATACGAGCAGTACTTC.